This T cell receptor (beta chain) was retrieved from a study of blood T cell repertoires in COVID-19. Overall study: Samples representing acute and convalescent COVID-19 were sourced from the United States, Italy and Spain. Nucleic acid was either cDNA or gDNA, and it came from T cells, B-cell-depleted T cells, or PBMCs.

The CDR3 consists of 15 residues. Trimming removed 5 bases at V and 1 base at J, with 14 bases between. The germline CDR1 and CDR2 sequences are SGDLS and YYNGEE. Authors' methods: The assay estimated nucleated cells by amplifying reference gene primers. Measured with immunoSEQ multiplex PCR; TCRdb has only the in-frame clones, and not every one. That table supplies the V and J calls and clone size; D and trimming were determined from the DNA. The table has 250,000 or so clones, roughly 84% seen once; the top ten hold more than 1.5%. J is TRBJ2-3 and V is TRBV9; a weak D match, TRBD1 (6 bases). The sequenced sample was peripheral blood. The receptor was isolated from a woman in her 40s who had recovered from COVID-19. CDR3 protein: CASRRTARGTDTQYF. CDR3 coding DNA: TGTGCCAGCAGAAGGACAGCCAGGGGCACAGATACGCAGTATTTT.